The clone carrying this T cell receptor (beta chain) was seen only a few times. Its specificity is not known. The record originates from a study of blood T cells in healthy people across ages. The use of a sample-barcoded 5' primer and a J-beta primer mix characterized a second PCR of roughly 6 to 11 cycles. TCRdb fed the 5' RACE reads into MiXCR, producing one record per CDR3 protein. The sample lists under 2 million distinct CDR3 sequences; about 35% were seen once. It was approximately 10 milliliters of peripheral blood that were drawn from each donor. Findings and caveats of the study: The unknown donor CMV status may have confounded expanded clonotype changes. Observed TCR beta diversity per million T cells went down as age went up. This fall followed a roughly linear course with age.

This CDR3 is 14 amino acids long. Per germline, CDR1 SEHNR and CDR2 FQNEAQ (reference sequence). Trimming took off 1 base at V and 4 bases at J, with 10 bases between the two ends. This rearrangement joins TRBV7-9 to TRBJ2-5; D remains unclear. Sequencing was performed on blood. The receptor was derived from a woman under 40 in good health. This CDR3 reads CASSLGASLETQYF. The CDR3 DNA reads as TGTGCCAGCAGCTTAGGAGCTAGTTTAGAGACCCAGTACTTC.